This T cell receptor (beta chain) stems from a study of radiotherapy plus CTLA-4 blockade in lung cancer. Looking at the study overall: For 18% of patients, objective responses occurred, and approximately 31% had disease control. Study-level results: In blood, TCR clones derived from the tumor expanded after radiotherapy plus ipilimumab.

TCRdb's table, derived via immunoSEQ multiplex PCR, lists solely in-frame clones and lacks some. This sample carries 34,000 or so clones, over 70% of them seen once, and the ten largest clones take over 12%. This clone was seen just once. What it binds is unknown. The study gave focal radiation plus ipilimumab CTLA-4 blockade to patients with chemo-refractory metastatic non-small-cell lung cancer. The germline V and J ends were trimmed by 4 bases and 7 bases, with 14 bases remaining between them. The CDR3 totals 14 residues. Germline V gives CDR1 SGHRS, CDR2 YFSETQ. Here the sequenced sample was peripheral blood, taken from a patient treated with radiotherapy plus ipilimumab. This rearrangement joins TRBV5-1 to TRBJ1-4; possibly TRBD1 for D (5 bases). This clonotype was obtained from a human donor with non-small cell lung cancer that progressed on radiotherapy plus ipilimumab. CDR3 loop: CASSPGTEGEKLFF. The CDR3 DNA reads as TGCGCCAGCAGCCCCGGGACTGAAGGTGAAAAACTGTTTTTT.